The 25 T cell receptor beta chains below all came from one sample that was sequenced in a study of T-cell memory formation after mild COVID-19. TCRdb passed the 5' RACE reads through MiXCR, listing each CDR3 protein once. The sample consists of about 560,000 distinct CDR3 sequences, 17% of them appearing once. Sequencing was carried out using PBMCs or a T cell subset sorted from them (not recorded which). The receptors come from an adult woman who had mild COVID-19 (a few samples of this study predate the infection). Cell type and time point are not known.

This clonotype was picked up a small number of times. V usage is TRBV25-1 and J usage is TRBJ2-7; perhaps TRBD2 as D (6 bases). CDR1 MGHDK and CDR2 SYGVNS come from the germline V gene. The CDR3 loop spans 14 amino acids. V lost 1 base, J lost 6 bases, and 13 bases lay in between. The CDR3 spells CASSEWRGLAEQYF. The DNA for the CDR3 is TGTGCCAGCAGTGAATGGAGGGGACTCGCCGAGCAGTACTTC.

This clonotype was seen more than once but under ten times. The genes are TRBV6-5 and TRBJ2-7, with D uncertain. Germline-derived CDR1 and CDR2 are MNHEY and SVGAGI. The CDR3 extends over 15 amino acids. V was pared by 0 bases and J by 4 bases, with 13 bases between. The CDR3 reads CASSYSMAGRYEQYF. Written as DNA, the CDR3 is TGTGCCAGCAGTTACTCGATGGCCGGGCGTTACGAGCAGTACTTC.

This clonotype was counted between two and nine times. The genes are TRBV4-1 and TRBJ2-7; D may be TRBD1 or TRBD2 (6 bases each). V gave up 0 bases and J gave up 3 bases, with 15 bases separating them. The length of the CDR3 is 16 residues. CDR1 is MGHRA and CDR2 is YSYEKL in the germline V gene. The CDR3, as DNA: TGCGCCAGCAGCCAAGATCTAGGGGGGACAAACTACGAGCAGTACTTC. Protein product: CASSQDLGGTNYEQYF.

This clonotype showed up just a few times. The chain is built from TRBV10-3 and TRBJ1-2; perhaps TRBD1 as D (5 bases). Trimming removed 4 bases at V and 2 bases at J, with 14 bases between. The CDR3 loop spans 15 amino acids. Germline V gene lookup returns CDR1 ENHRY and CDR2 SYGVKD. CDR3 sequence reads: CAISGGEYQNYGYTF. The CDR3 nucleotides read TGTGCCATCAGTGGGGGCGAATACCAAAACTATGGCTACACCTTC.

This chain connects TRBV6-2 or TRBV6-3 to TRBJ2-5; possibly TRBD1 or TRBD2 for D (5 bases each). There are 14 residues in the CDR3. Trimming pared 2 bases from V and 4 bases from J, leaving 11 bases between. Germline V CDR1 and CDR2: MNHEY, SVGEGT. CDR3 loop: CASSYGGARETQYF. The CDR3 DNA sequence: TGTGCCAGCAGTTACGGGGGAGCGCGAGAGACCCAGTACTTC.

The J gene is TRBJ2-5, the V gene TRBV6-6; 7 bases agree with TRBD1. J was trimmed by 4 bases and V by 2 bases; bases with no gene match: 1. The CDR3 spans 13 residues. CDR1 MNHNY and CDR2 SVGAGI come from the germline V gene (reference sequence). CDR3 in DNA: TGTGCCAGCAGTTACAGGGGGCTAGAGACCCAGTACTTC. Residues: CASSYRGLETQYF.

V is TRBV6-1 and J is TRBJ1-1, with 8 bases matching TRBD1. V was pared by 0 bases and J by 1 base, with 10 bases of the junction left unmatched. The CDR3 length is 18 residues. CDR1 and CDR2 from the germline V gene are MNHNS and SASEGT. CDR3 residues: CASSEALIRGQGNTEAFF. The CDR3 bases are TGTGCCAGCAGTGAAGCGCTCATCAGAGGACAGGGGAACACTGAAGCTTTCTTT.

This clonotype was counted between two and nine times. The chain links TRBV24-1 to TRBJ1-5; 10 nucleotides match TRBD1. CDR1 is KGHDR, CDR2 SFDVKD, per germline. J was trimmed by 2 bases and V by 4 bases; bases with no gene match: 4. The CDR3 runs to 16 residues. The CDR3 sequence is CATSERQGAGNQPQHF. As DNA, the CDR3 is TGTGCCACCAGTGAAAGACAGGGGGCCGGCAATCAGCCCCAGCATTTT.

This clonotype was found once. The chain is built from TRBV6-5 and TRBJ1-1, with D unresolved. CDR1 and CDR2 from the germline V gene are MNHEY and SVGAGI. V lost 7 bases and J lost 1, with 13 bases in between. The CDR3 has 14 amino acids. CDR3 in amino acids: CASTEFGSNTEAFF. The CDR3 DNA follows: TGTGCCAGCACAGAATTCGGGTCGAACACTGAAGCTTTCTTT.

This clonotype was counted at least ten times. The rearrangement joins TRBV12-3 or TRBV12-4 to TRBJ2-7, with TRBD1 as a possible D gene (5 bases). Trimming pared 5 bases from V and 6 bases from J, leaving 8 bases between. The CDR3 loop spans 11 amino acids. CDR3 coding DNA: TGTGCCAGCAGTCAAACAGGCGAGCAGTACTTC. As protein: CASSQTGEQYF.

This clonotype was seen only a few times. This chain joins TRBV7-2 and TRBJ2-7, with D possibly being TRBD1 (6 bases). Trimming pared 7 bases from V and 6 bases from J, leaving 16 bases between. The germline V gene has CDR1 SGHTA and CDR2 FQGNSA. This CDR3 contains 13 residues. The CDR3: CASNFRGGAEQYF. In DNA form, the CDR3 reads TGTGCCAGCAACTTCAGAGGGGGAGCCGAGCAGTACTTC. The variable domain in full, with the rest retrieved from reference TRBV7-2 and TRBJ2-7, is GAGVSQSPSNKVTEKGKDVELRCDPISGHTALYWYRQSLGQGLEFLIYFQGNSAPDKSGLPSDRFSAERTGGSVSTLTIQRTQQEDSAVYLCASNFRGGAEQYFGPGTRLTVT.

The sample holds a few counts of this clonotype. The gene calls are TRBV7-9 and TRBJ1-1; D perhaps matches TRBD1 (5 bases). The CDR3 is made up of 12 amino acids. Trimming cost V 2 bases and J 7 bases, with 8 bases left between them. The germline CDR1 and CDR2 sequences are SEHNR and FQNEAQ (reference sequence). As DNA, the CDR3 is TGTGCCAGCAGCTTATTTGGACATGAAGCTTTCTTT. Residues: CASSLFGHEAFF.

V and J are TRBV4-1 and TRBJ1-5; 10 bases are a match to TRBD1. Germline CDR1 and CDR2: MGHRA and YSYEKL. The trim removed 3 bases at V and 7 bases at J, leaving 6 bases unmatched. This CDR3 has 15 residues. CDR3 nucleotides: TGCGCCAGCAGCCAGGGGGACAGGGGCTTGCAGCCCCAGCATTTT. Protein product: CASSQGDRGLQPQHF.

The V call is TRBV7-9, the J call TRBJ1-2; the match to TRBD1 covers 8 bases. V trimming: 5 bases; J trimming: 3 bases; junction bases outside the gene matches: 8. The germline gives CDR1 SEHNR, CDR2 FQNEAQ (reference sequence). The CDR3 runs to 15 residues. CDR3 DNA: TGTGCCAGCAGCAGACAGGGGAGATTTGACTATGGCTACACCTTC. It specifies CASSRQGRFDYGYTF.

A few counts support this clonotype. The V gene is TRBV11-2, the J gene TRBJ1-6, with D possibly being TRBD1 (5 bases). The CDR3 spans 14 residues. Looked up from germline, CDR1 is SGHAT and CDR2 is FQNNGV. V was pared by 5 bases and J by 7 bases, with 12 bases between. CDR3 nucleotides: TGTGCCAGCAGCCCGGGACCCCGCAATTCACCCCTCCACTTT. This sequence encodes CASSPGPRNSPLHF.

This clonotype appeared a few times. The J gene is TRBJ2-7, the V gene TRBV7-9; tentatively, D is TRBD2 (6 bases). Trimming cost V 4 bases and J 6 bases, with 16 bases left between them. Germline V gene sequence: CDR1 SEHNR, CDR2 FQNEAQ (reference sequence). This CDR3 is built from 14 residues. The CDR3 region is CASSSPGLSGEQYF. The DNA of the CDR3 is TGTGCCAGCAGCTCACCGGGACTGTCTGGCGAGCAGTACTTC.

This rearrangement joins TRBV9 to TRBJ1-6; D perhaps matches TRBD1 (6 bases). Trimming took 0 bases from V and 7 from J, leaving 20 bases between them. The V gene's germline CDR1 is SGDLS and CDR2 YYNGEE. The CDR3 has 18 residues. The DNA of the CDR3 is TGTGCCAGCAGCGTAGATGGGGAGGACAGAGCGGGAAATTCACCCCTCCACTTT. It yields the protein CASSVDGEDRAGNSPLHF.

A few counts support this clonotype. This rearrangement joins TRBV7-6 to TRBJ2-3; 7 bases line up with TRBD2. Germline V CDR1 and CDR2: SGHVS, FNYEAQ. Trimming at V came to 0 bases and at J to 5 bases, leaving 2 bases not matched to a gene. The CDR3 consists of 14 residues. This CDR3 is CASSLAPSGDTQYF. The CDR3 DNA reads as TGTGCCAGCAGCTTAGCGCCTAGCGGAGATACGCAGTATTTT.

The chain links TRBV30 to TRBJ2-1; 8 bases line up with TRBD2. The CDR3 spans 14 residues. Trimming took 3 bases from V and 6 from J; bases not matched to a gene: 7. Germline CDR1 reads GTSNPN; CDR2 reads SVGIG (reference sequence). CDR3: CAWSGGAVVNEQFF. The CDR3 DNA sequence: TGTGCCTGGAGCGGGGGGGCTGTGGTCAATGAGCAGTTCTTC. The complete variable domain, with remaining parts taken from reference TRBV30 and TRBJ2-1, reads SQTIHQWPATLVQPVGSPLSLECTVEGTSNPNLYWYRQAAGRGLQLLFYSVGIGQISSEVPQNLSASRPQDRQFILSSKKLLLSDSGFYLCAWSGGAVVNEQFFGPGTRLTVL.

This clonotype has a handful of counts. The rearrangement joins TRBV28 to TRBJ2-4; D is unresolved. This CDR3 comprises 19 residues. V lost 1 base, J lost 0 bases, and 19 bases lay in between. Germline CDR1 is MDHEN and CDR2 is SYDVKM. The CDR3, as DNA: TGTGCCAGCAGTTTATTCGACATCAGGCGGACCCTAGCCAAAAACATTCAGTACTTC. This sequence encodes CASSLFDIRRTLAKNIQYF.

This clonotype was picked up a small number of times. This chain connects TRBV6-5 to TRBJ2-2, with 7 nucleotides matching TRBD1. V shed 11 bases and J 1 base; nucleotides not matched to a gene: 4. The length of the CDR3 is 13 residues. Germline V gene data show CDR1 as MNHEY and CDR2 as SVGAGI. The CDR3 loop reads CASGDRNTGELFF. In nucleotides, the CDR3 is TGTGCCTCCGGGGACAGGAACACCGGGGAGCTGTTTTTT.

This clonotype turned up a few times. The chain is built from TRBV3-1 and TRBJ1-4, with no clear D. Germline CDR1 reads LGHDT; CDR2 reads YNNKEL (reference sequence). V lost 6 bases, J lost 4 bases, and 18 bases lay in between. The CDR3 runs to 16 residues. Written as DNA, the CDR3 is TGTGCCAGCAGTCCGGAACAGTCGTACTATAATGAAAAACTGTTTTTT. Translated: CASSPEQSYYNEKLFF.

The gene calls are TRBV24-1 and TRBJ2-1; TRBD2 is a possible D gene (6 bases). The CDR3 contains 15 residues. V was trimmed by 4 bases and J by 5 bases, leaving 14 bases between them. Germline values: CDR1 KGHDR, CDR2 SFDVKD. CDR3 sequence: CATSDLGGDHNEQFF. The CDR3 DNA sequence: TGTGCCACCAGTGACCTCGGGGGAGACCACAATGAGCAGTTCTTC.

The sample holds a few counts of this clonotype. The V and J genes are TRBV30 and TRBJ2-5; 14 nucleotides agree with TRBD2. This CDR3 comprises 14 residues. V gave up 8 bases and J gave up 2 bases; unmatched junction bases: 4. From germline, CDR1 is GTSNPN and CDR2 SVGIG (reference sequence). The CDR3 nucleotides are TGTGCCACGACTAGCGGGGGGGGACAAGAGACCCAGTACTTC. Its translation: CATTSGGGQETQYF. The whole variable domain, remainder taken from reference TRBV30 and TRBJ2-5, is SQTIHQWPATLVQPVGSPLSLECTVEGTSNPNLYWYRQAAGRGLQLLFYSVGIGQISSEVPQNLSASRPQDRQFILSSKKLLLSDSGFYLCATTSGGGQETQYFGPGTRLLVL.

This clonotype appeared a few times. The rearrangement uses TRBV27 and TRBJ1-1, with D maybe TRBD1 (6 bases). Germline lookup yields CDR1 MNHEY and CDR2 SMNVEV (reference sequence). V was pared by 2 bases and J by 1 base, with 11 bases between. The CDR3 runs 15 residues. CDR3 amino acids: CASSLLRTENTEAFF. For the CDR3, the DNA is TGTGCCAGCAGTTTACTTCGGACAGAGAACACTGAAGCTTTCTTT.